The clone carrying this T cell receptor (beta chain) has ten or more counts. Its antigen is still unknown. Each cDNA held unique molecular identifiers, and template switching gave it a universal primer site. In TCRdb, the 5' RACE reads were re-called with MiXCR into one record per CDR3 protein. The sample lists nearly 650,000 distinct CDR3 sequences; roughly 7.1% were seen once. The record originates from a study of identical twins. Whole-study findings and limits: Twin-shared out-of-frame alpha sequences were enriched for low generation probability. Conclusions were drawn cross-sectionally by statistical analysis, without following the same donors.

The data were also submitted as part of a second study, on yellow fever vaccine responses in identical twins. As that study records: As reported, the vaccine T cell response of twins seemed partly convergent and partly personalized.

Sequencing was done on a sample of PBMCs. The sequence derives from a woman younger than 35 in good health.

The CDR3 here is CAISGGNNEQFF. CDR3 coding DNA: TGTGCCATCAGTGGGGGCAATAATGAGCAGTTCTTC. The chain is built from TRBV10-3 and TRBJ2-1, with TRBD1 as a possible D gene (5 bases). Germline assignment: CDR1 ENHRY and CDR2 SYGVKD. CDR3 length: 12 residues. The V gene lost 4 bases and the J gene lost 7 bases, with 8 bases spanning the gap.